Following are 21 T cell receptor beta chains from one sample sequenced in a study of blood T cell repertoires in COVID-19. TCRdb keeps only in-frame clones here, not all; method: immunoSEQ multiplex PCR. Of almost 250,000 clones in the sample, approximately 90% are singletons; the top ten hold approximately 3.7%. Sequenced material: PBMCs or T cells enriched from blood (not recorded which). These receptors originate from a woman aged 30 to 39 who had recovered from COVID-19.

The chain uses TRBV9 and TRBJ2-2; D is unclear. Trimming removed 7 bases at V and 6 bases at J, with 13 bases between. From germline, CDR1 is SGDLS and CDR2 YYNGEE. There are 13 residues in the CDR3. The DNA of the CDR3 is TGTGCCAGCGGAGAAGATGATTCCGGGGAGCTGTTTTTT. It specifies CASGEDDSGELFF. Based on the CDR3 plus reference TRBV9 and TRBJ2-2, the full variable domain is DSGVTQTPKHLITATGQRVTLRCSPRSGDLSVYWYQQSLDQGLQFLIQYYNGEERAKGNILERFSAQQFPDLHSELNLSSLELGDSALYFCASGEDDSGELFFGEGSRLTVL.

V gene TRBV5-4 combines with J gene TRBJ2-7, with 10 nucleotides matching TRBD2. CDR1 SGHNT and CDR2 YYREEE come from the germline V gene (reference sequence). This CDR3 comprises 15 residues. The J segment lost 3 bases and the V segment lost 4 bases, leaving 7 bases of the junction unmatched. The CDR3 sequence is CASSTSSGSLYEQYF. The CDR3 DNA is TGTGCCAGCAGCACATCTAGCGGGAGTCTCTACGAGCAGTACTTC.

Of note for this clone: The same CDR3 arises from other DNA sequences in this sample as well. The chain joins TRBV5-1 to TRBJ1-1, with 9 positions matching TRBD1. J gave up 5 bases and V 4 bases, and 6 bases lay outside the gene matches. Germline CDR1 SGHRS, CDR2 YFSETQ. The CDR3 is made up of 14 amino acids. CDR3 in amino acids: CASSLDRGGTEAFF. The CDR3 coding sequence is TGCGCCAGCAGCCTGGACAGGGGAGGAACTGAAGCTTTCTTT.

The rearrangement joins TRBV5-4 to TRBJ1-1; D is ambiguous. Trimming left V 4 bases short and J 0 bases short, with 10 bases between. This CDR3 is built from 14 residues. The germline V gene has CDR1 SGHNT and CDR2 YYREEE (reference sequence). The CDR3 coding sequence is TGTGCCAGCAGCCAGGATAGGATGAACACTGAAGCTTTCTTT. This gives the protein CASSQDRMNTEAFF. Using reference TRBV5-4 and TRBJ1-1 for the parts outside the CDR3, the full variable domain is ETGVTQSPTHLIKTRGQQVTLRCSSQSGHNTVSWYQQALGQGPQFIFQYYREEENGRGNFPPRFSGLQFPNYSSELNVNALELDDSALYLCASSQDRMNTEAFFGQGTRLTVV.

This clone has just one count. V usage is TRBV7-9 and J usage is TRBJ2-7, with 8 bases matching TRBD1. The CDR3 loop spans 15 amino acids. Looked up from germline, CDR1 is SEHNR and CDR2 is FQNEAQ (reference sequence). With 2 bases clipped from V and 3 bases from J, the junction kept 6 bases outside the gene matches. CDR3 protein: CASSLKGQGGYEQYF. DNA of the CDR3: TGTGCCAGCAGCTTAAAAGGACAGGGAGGCTACGAGCAGTACTTC.

This chain links TRBV3-1 (or the pseudogene TRBV3-2) with TRBJ2-1; a possible D gene is TRBD2 (6 bases). Germline V CDR1 and CDR2: LGHDT, YNNKEL (reference sequence). This CDR3 contains 16 residues. The V and J ends lost 4 bases and 8 bases respectively, with 21 bases between them. CDR3 region: CASSLEKRAWGDEQFF. CDR3 DNA sequence: TGTGCCAGCAGCCTGGAAAAGCGGGCCTGGGGCGATGAGCAGTTCTTC.

In this sample, this clone turned up once. The V and J genes are TRBV15 and TRBJ2-1, with 10 positions matching TRBD2. CDR3 length: 15 residues. With V trimmed by 1 base and J by 10 bases, 7 bases remained unmatched. The V gene's germline CDR1 is LNHNV and CDR2 YYDKDF (reference sequence). This CDR3 reads CATSRGGLAGVEQFF. In nucleotides, the CDR3 is TGTGCCACCAGCAGAGGGGGGCTAGCGGGAGTCGAGCAGTTCTTC. Together with reference TRBV15 and TRBJ2-1, the CDR3 gives the full variable domain: DAMVIQNPRYQVTQFGKPVTLSCSQTLNHNVMYWYQQKSSQAPKLLFHYYDKDFNNEADTPDNFQSRRPNTSFCFLDIRSPGLGDTAMYLCATSRGGLAGVEQFFGPGTRLTVL.

The chain uses TRBV12-5 and TRBJ2-1; a possible D gene is TRBD1 (6 bases). The V gene's germline CDR1 is LGHNT and CDR2 FRNRAP. The CDR3 has 15 residues. Trimming left V 2 bases short and J 1 base short, with 9 bases between. The CDR3 here is CASGLTGPSYNEQFF. The CDR3 nucleotides are TGTGCTAGTGGTTTGACAGGGCCGTCCTACAATGAGCAGTTCTTC.

J is TRBJ1-5 and V is TRBV6-5; a weak D match, TRBD1 (6 bases). The germline V gene has CDR1 MNHEY and CDR2 SVGAGI. The V end was cut by 8 bases, the J end by 7 bases, with 15 bases between. The CDR3 totals 13 residues. The CDR3 loop reads CASGPGATQPQHF. The CDR3 DNA is TGTGCCAGCGGTCCAGGGGCCACGCAGCCCCAGCATTTT.

The J gene is TRBJ2-7, the V gene TRBV29-1; perhaps TRBD1 as D (6 bases). CDR1 SQVTM and CDR2 ANQGSEA come from the germline V gene. V was pared by 7 bases and J by 0 bases, with 19 bases between. This CDR3 region has 15 residues. Written as DNA, the CDR3 is TGCAGCGCCGCCGACCCTCGGGACACCTCCTACGAGCAGTACTTC. Protein: CSAADPRDTSYEQYF.

The chain employs TRBV4-1 and TRBJ2-7; 7 nucleotides line up with TRBD2. Germline CDR1 is MGHRA and CDR2 is YSYEKL. The CDR3 is 15 amino acids. V was clipped by 4 bases and J by 0 bases; unmatched bases: 6. The CDR3 DNA is TGCGCCAGCAGCCTATTAGCGGGTAGCTCCTACGAGCAGTACTTC. It specifies CASSLLAGSSYEQYF.

The DNA of the CDR3 is TGTGCCAGCAGTTTATCCCGGGACACTGAAGCTTTCTTT. The encoded protein is CASSLSRDTEAFF. The chain links TRBV27 to TRBJ1-1; D is ambiguous. This CDR3 comprises 13 residues. CDR1 MNHEY and CDR2 SMNVEV come from the germline V gene (reference sequence). V gave up 0 bases and J gave up 3 bases, with 5 bases separating them.

The chain is built from TRBV28 and TRBJ2-7; 15 bases map to TRBD2. CDR1 MDHEN and CDR2 SYDVKM come from the germline V gene. This CDR3 contains 14 residues. With V trimmed by 7 bases and J by 5 bases, 3 bases remained unmatched. The CDR3 DNA sequence: TGTGCCAGCACCGGACTAGCGGGAGGGAACGAGCAGTACTTC. Its translation: CASTGLAGGNEQYF.

The chain couples TRBV7-2 to TRBJ1-5; 8 positions agree with TRBD1. The CDR3 is 15 residues long. The J segment lost 6 bases and the V segment lost 4 bases, leaving 8 bases of the junction unmatched. Looked up from germline, CDR1 is SGHTA and CDR2 is FQGNSA. The CDR3 here is CASSSRTGFGQPQHF. The CDR3 region has the DNA TGTGCCAGCAGCTCCAGGACAGGGTTTGGTCAGCCCCAGCATTTT. Full variable domain (missing parts from reference TRBV7-2 and TRBJ1-5): GAGVSQSPSNKVTEKGKDVELRCDPISGHTALYWYRQSLGQGLEFLIYFQGNSAPDKSGLPSDRFSAERTGGSVSTLTIQRTQQEDSAVYLCASSSRTGFGQPQHFGDGTRLSIL.

This rearrangement joins TRBV28 to TRBJ2-7, with 7 bases that match TRBD1. Unmatched junction bases numbered 3, after V lost 5 bases and J lost 2 bases. Germline CDR1 reads MDHEN; CDR2 reads SYDVKM. There are 13 residues in the CDR3. In nucleotides, the CDR3 is TGTGCCAGCAGTCGGGACAGCCCCTACGAGCAGTACTTC. Residues: CASSRDSPYEQYF.

V is TRBV5-4 and J is TRBJ2-2; TRBD1 aligns across 7 bases. CDR1 is SGHNT and CDR2 is YYREEE in the germline V gene (reference sequence). V was pared by 1 base and J by 4 bases, with 4 bases of the junction left unmatched. This CDR3 spans 15 amino acids. The CDR3 DNA is TGTGCCAGCAGCTTGCCCTCAGGGGGCACCGGGGAGCTGTTTTTT. This gives the protein CASSLPSGGTGELFF.

This clone has a single count. The chain recombines TRBV28 with TRBJ2-7; unclear D gene. The V end was cut by 3 bases, the J end by 0 bases, with 6 bases between. The CDR3 is 13 amino acids. Germline CDR1 MDHEN, CDR2 SYDVKM. CDR3 sequence (DNA): TGTGCCAGCAGTTTCGCTAGCTCCTACGAGCAGTACTTC. Translated, it gives CASSFASSYEQYF.

The CDR3 nucleotides read TGTGCCAGCTCACCAACACTCCGCGGGGGCAATGAGCAGTTCTTC. Translated, it gives CASSPTLRGGNEQFF. This chain uses TRBV18 with TRBJ2-1; TRBD2 agrees at 7 bases. The CDR3 is made up of 15 amino acids. J lost 6 bases, V lost 2 bases, and 7 bases had no gene match. Germline-derived CDR1 and CDR2 are KGHSH and LQKENI.

Comment on this clone: Its ends do not fully match the called genes, so a read error is possible. This sequence joins TRBV7-7 and TRBJ2-1; 11 nucleotides agree with TRBD1. CDR1 and CDR2 from the germline V gene are SSHAT and FNYEAQ (reference sequence). CDR3 size: 15 residues. CDR3 in amino acids: CASSLGQGAYNEQFF. DNA for the CDR3: TGTGCTAGCAGCCTAGGACAGGGGGCGTACAATGAGCAGTTCTTC.

This chain connects TRBV19 to TRBJ2-1; D might be TRBD2 (6 bases). From germline, CDR1 is LNHDA and CDR2 SQIVND (reference sequence). The CDR3 sequence is 18 residues long. V shed 6 bases and J shed 0 bases, with 21 bases lying between them. The CDR3 DNA sequence: TGTGCCAGTAGACACTCCTTGGGAGGCGGTCGCTCCTACAATGAGCAGTTCTTC. Translating it yields CASRHSLGGGRSYNEQFF. Supplemented by reference TRBV19 and TRBJ2-1, the full variable domain reads DGGITQSPKYLFRKEGQNVTLSCEQNLNHDAMYWYRQDPGQGLRLIYYSQIVNDFQKGDIAEGYSVSREKKESFPLTVTSAQKNPTAFYLCASRHSLGGGRSYNEQFFGPGTRLTVL.

The gene calls are TRBV5-6 and TRBJ2-5, with TRBD2 identical over 10 bases. CDR1 and CDR2 (germline): SGHDT, YYEEEE. The CDR3 loop spans 16 amino acids. Germline trimming cut 3 bases from V and 5 bases from J; bases unmatched to any gene: 10. The CDR3 region is CASSSVKREGRETQYF. The CDR3 coding sequence is TGTGCCAGCAGCTCCGTAAAGCGGGAGGGCCGGGAGACCCAGTACTTC.